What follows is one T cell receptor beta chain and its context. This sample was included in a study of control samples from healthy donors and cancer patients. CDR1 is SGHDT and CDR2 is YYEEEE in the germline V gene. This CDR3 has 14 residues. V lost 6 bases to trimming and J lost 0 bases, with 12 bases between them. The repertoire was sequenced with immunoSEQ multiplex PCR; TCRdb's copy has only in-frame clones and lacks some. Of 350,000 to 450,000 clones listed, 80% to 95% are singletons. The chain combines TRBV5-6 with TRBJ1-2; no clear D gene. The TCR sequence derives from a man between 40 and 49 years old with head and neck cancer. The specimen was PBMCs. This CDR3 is CASTIGPPNYGYTF. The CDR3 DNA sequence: TGTGCCAGCACCATCGGGCCCCCTAACTATGGCTACACCTTC. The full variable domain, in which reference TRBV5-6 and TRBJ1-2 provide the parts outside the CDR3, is DAGVTQSPTHLIKTRGQQVTLRCSPKSGHDTVSWYQQALGQGPQFIFQYYEEEERQRGNFPDRFSGHQFPNYSSELNVNALLLGDSALYLCASTIGPPNYGYTFGSGTRLTVV.